This T cell receptor (beta chain) was profiled in a study of shared T cell receptors in the human thymus. Repertoires were generated with immunoSEQ multiplex PCR, while TCRdb's copy carries only in-frame clones and drops some. The sample lists fewer than 700,000 clones, 88% occurring once. CDR3 length equals 14 residues. The germline CDR1 and CDR2 sequences are LNHDA and SQIVND (reference sequence). The ends were cut back, 4 bases at V and 1 base at J, with 10 bases in the middle. The data were also submitted as part of a second study, on human thymus T cells.

This TCR was sampled from a boy less than two years old with a congenital heart defect. The chain is built from TRBV19 and TRBJ1-2; D is unclear. The sequenced sample consisted of thymocytes. The CDR3 nucleotides read TGTGCCAGTAGTACTCCCCTCCTTAACTATGGCTACACCTTC. This codes for CASSTPLLNYGYTF.